This TCR beta chain is drawn from a study of blood T cell repertoires in COVID-19. Study background: The United States, Italy and Spain supplied acute and convalescent COVID-19 samples. From T cells, B-cell-depleted T cells, or PBMCs came the material, which was cDNA or gDNA.

Per the germline V gene, CDR1 is PRHDT and CDR2 is FYEKMQ (reference sequence). V lost 0 bases to trimming and J lost 6 bases, with 7 bases between them. The CDR3 consists of 13 residues. Study processing details: Amplification with reference gene primers provided the estimates of nucleated cell counts. Repertoires were generated with immunoSEQ multiplex PCR, while TCRdb's copy carries only in-frame clones and drops some. Clone size and V and J calls were adopted from that table, with D and trimming inferred from the DNA. Altogether 220,000 or so clones are present, 70% to 90% being singletons, with the ten largest covering around 2.9%.

Sample: peripheral blood. The receptor was isolated from a man aged 50-60 years who had recovered from COVID-19. The rearrangement links TRBV13 to TRBJ2-3; D perhaps matches TRBD2 (5 bases). CDR3 sequence reads: CASSLGRADTQYF. CDR3 nucleotides: TGTGCCAGCAGCTTAGGGAGGGCGGATACGCAGTATTTT.